The TCR beta chain described here comes from a study of regulatory dendritic cells for organ transplantation. Regarding this clone: The antigen is undetermined.

This table comes from immunoSEQ multiplex PCR, and its TCRdb copy is limited to in-frame clones, with some not included. Of 30,000 to 45,000 clones in the sample, about 89% were seen once. Naive CD45RA+ and memory CD45RO+ CD4+ or CD8+ T cells were FACS-sorted. There are 14 residues in the CDR3. V was trimmed by 4 bases and J by 4 bases, leaving 13 bases between them. The V gene's germline CDR1 is MNHEY and CDR2 SMNVEV (reference sequence). Study-level results: Memory CD8+ clonal expansion seemed more limited with regulatory than mature dendritic cells. Of resting T cell subsets, memory CD8+ had the most alloreactive clonotypes.

The sample comprised naive CD8+ T cells from blood. Subset given: CD45RA+ naive T cells. This clonotype was obtained from a human donor in good health. V usage is TRBV27 and J usage is TRBJ1-2; possible D gene TRBD1, 6 bases. CDR3 nucleotide sequence: TGTGCCAGCAGTTCCGGGGGCGGCGGCTATGGCTACACCTTC. Its translation is CASSSGGGGYGYTF.